The source of this TCR beta chain is a study of CD8+CD57+ T cells in acquired aplastic anemia. Study in general: 3.2 ug was the average amount of DNA from sorted CD4+ and CD8+ cells. As sequenced from healthy donors, CD4+ cells averaged around 10 million reads.

It was genomic DNA that served as the template for profiling TCR beta VDJ and CDR3. TCRdb itself ran the reads through MiXCR, one entry per CDR3 protein. The sample lists roughly 190,000 distinct CDR3 sequences, around 59% occurring once. With respect to this clonotype: Its antigen is unidentified.

Study-wide points: Patients and controls shared twenty-nine CD8+ CDR3 sequences. Simpson's diversity of CD8+ cells was not significantly different in patients compared with controls.

V was cut by 5 bases and J by 0 bases, with 21 bases left in between. CDR1 is SGDLS and CDR2 is YYNGEE in the germline V gene. The CDR3 totals 18 residues. The rearrangement joins TRBV9 to TRBJ1-5, with no clear D. The TCR comes from a human donor in good health, serving as a control. The sample taken for sequencing was sorted CD4+, CD8+, or CD8+CD57+ T cells (not recorded which) from PBMCs. Here the CDR3 DNA reads TGTGCCAGCAGTCCCTGCCTGAGACTCGGGGATAGCAATCAGCCCCAGCATTTT. Its translation is CASSPCLRLGDSNQPQHF. Full variable domain (outside the CDR3, taken from reference TRBV9 and TRBJ1-5): DSGVTQTPKHLITATGQRVTLRCSPRSGDLSVYWYQQSLDQGLQFLIQYYNGEERAKGNILERFSAQQFPDLHSELNLSSLELGDSALYFCASSPCLRLGDSNQPQHFGDGTRLSIL.